A selection of T cell receptor beta chains follows, all from one sample in a study of PD-1 blockade in classical Hodgkin lymphoma. Clones were read by immunoSEQ multiplex PCR, and TCRdb kept only the in-frame ones, dropping some. Here the sample spans about 50,000 clones, around 89% being singletons. Sample: peripheral blood mononuclear cells (PBMCs), taken before the fourth cycle of nivolumab. The receptor set was obtained from a human donor with classical Hodgkin lymphoma. CDR3s include the opening cysteine and the closing phenylalanine or tryptophan. Fields, in order: V gene, J gene, clone size, D gene, CDR3 protein, CDR3 DNA. D genes are given only for firm matches. Clone size is not always given. Where it is, it says once, few, many or a class for expanded clones.

TRBV19	TRBJ2-4	-	TRBD1	CASSTRDRLAKNIQYF	TGTGCCAGTAGTACCCGGGACAGACTAGCCAAAAACATTCAGTACTTC
TRBV20-1	TRBJ2-5	-	-	CSARSPETQYF	TGCAGTGCTAGAAGTCCGGAGACCCAGTACTTC
TRBV28	TRBJ2-3	-	-	CASSLLVGGTDTQYF	TGTGCCAGCAGTTTACTTGTTGGGGGCACAGATACGCAGTATTTT
TRBV2	TRBJ2-7	-	-	CASSEYEQYF	TGTGCCAGCAGTGAATACGAGCAGTACTTC
TRBV6-1	TRBJ2-3	-	TRBD2	CASSVPAGTSTDTQYF	TGTGCCAGCAGTGTACCAGCGGGAACAAGCACAGATACGCAGTATTTT
TRBV18	TRBJ1-1	-	-	CASSLDENTEAFF	TGTGCCAGCTCCCTAGACGAGAACACTGAAGCTTTCTTT
TRBV27	TRBJ1-5	-	-	CASRSGWGDQPQHF	TGTGCCAGCAGGTCAGGGTGGGGCGATCAGCCCCAGCATTTT
TRBV30	TRBJ2-1	-	-	CAWNYRVHEQFF	TGTGCCTGGAATTACAGGGTCCATGAGCAGTTCTTC
TRBV5-1	TRBJ2-5	-	TRBD2	CASSLYGGGPQETQYF	TGCGCCAGCAGCTTGTACGGGGGAGGGCCCCAAGAGACCCAGTACTTC
TRBV7-9	TRBJ2-7	-	-	CASSLPPGQGYEQYF	TGTGCCAGCAGCCTCCCGCCGGGGCAGGGATACGAGCAGTACTTC
TRBV27	TRBJ2-1	-	TRBD2	CASSFRGLARVIGGDEQFF	TGTGCCAGCAGTTTTCGAGGGCTCGCAAGGGTCATCGGGGGGGATGAGCAGTTCTTC
TRBV21-1	TRBJ2-7	-	-	CASSKEAAGDANREQYF	TGTGCCAGCAGCAAAGAGGCGGCGGGAGACGCTAATCGAGAGCAGTACTTC
TRBV10-3	TRBJ1-4	few	-	CAISGSGTWEKLFF	TGTGCCATCAGTGGAAGTGGAACGTGGGAAAAACTGTTTTTT
TRBV2	TRBJ2-7	-	TRBD2	CASMGLAIGEQYF	TGTGCCAGCATGGGACTAGCAATCGGCGAGCAGTACTTC
TRBV7-9	TRBJ1-1	-	-	CASSSIVMNTEAFF	TGTGCCAGCAGCTCCATTGTAATGAACACTGAAGCTTTCTTT
TRBV7-3	TRBJ2-3	-	-	CASSLGGLSTDTQYF	TGTGCCAGCAGCTTGGGCGGGTTAAGCACAGATACGCAGTATTTT
TRBV18	TRBJ1-1	-	-	CASSSLAGAKTEAFF	TGTGCCAGCTCGTCTCTGGCAGGGGCGAAGACTGAAGCTTTCTTT
TRBV7-9	TRBJ1-3	-	-	CASSLAGDTIYF	TGTGCCAGCAGCTTAGCGGGGGACACCATATATTTT
TRBV28	TRBJ1-1	once	-	CASSLVGGFTEAFF	TGTGCCAGCAGTTTAGTCGGGGGATTCACTGAAGCTTTCTTT
TRBV10-1	TRBJ2-7	once	-	CASSVRPTYEQYF	TGCGCCAGCAGTGTGAGACCGACCTACGAGCAGTACTTC
TRBV5-1	TRBJ2-7	-	-	CASSLRGDEQYF	TGCGCCAGCAGCTTGAGGGGCGACGAGCAGTACTTC
TRBV9	TRBJ2-1	-	TRBD2	CASSVATSGHHNEQFF	TGTGCCAGCAGCGTAGCCACTAGCGGGCACCACAATGAGCAGTTCTTC
TRBV6-6	TRBJ1-2	-	-	CASSYNTANYGYTF	TGTGCCAGCAGTTACAATACAGCTAACTATGGCTACACCTTC
TRBV4-1	TRBJ2-7	once	-	CASSQVTVPSYEQYF	TGCGCCAGCAGCCAAGTGACAGTCCCATCCTACGAGCAGTACTTC
TRBV19	TRBJ2-1	-	TRBD2	CASRTGTSGNEQFF	TGTGCCAGTAGGACCGGGACTAGCGGGAATGAGCAGTTCTTC
TRBV7-2	TRBJ2-7	-	-	CASSLSAGQAYEQYF	TGTGCCAGCAGCTTATCGGCGGGGCAGGCCTACGAGCAGTACTTC
TRBV28	TRBJ2-7	-	-	CASSLSGKSSYEQYF	TGTGCCAGCAGTTTATCCGGGAAAAGCTCCTACGAGCAGTACTTC
TRBV10-3	TRBJ2-4	-	-	CAISDSRDRNIQYF	TGTGCCATCAGCGACTCCAGGGACCGAAACATTCAGTACTTC
TRBV5-6	TRBJ2-1	-	TRBD2	CASSSGGRNEQFF	TGTGCCAGCTCCTCTGGCGGGAGAAATGAGCAGTTCTTC
TRBV19	TRBJ2-7	once	TRBD1	CASSSRDRVYEQYF	TGTGCCAGTAGTAGCCGGGACAGGGTCTACGAGCAGTACTTC
TRBV11-3	TRBJ1-6	-	TRBD1	CASSEGQALYSPLHF	TGTGCCAGCAGCGAGGGACAGGCTCTCTATTCACCCCTCCACTTT
TRBV28	TRBJ2-1	few	TRBD2	CASSLASGRLYNEQFF	TGTGCCAGCAGTTTAGCTAGCGGGAGATTGTACAATGAGCAGTTCTTC
TRBV5-1	TRBJ1-4	-	-	CASSLGGISSTNEKLFF	TGCGCCAGCAGCTTGGGAGGGATTTCTTCAACTAATGAAAAACTGTTTTTT
TRBV6-6	TRBJ1-5	once	-	CASSYSIGQPQHF	TGTGCCAGCAGTTACTCGATAGGTCAGCCCCAGCATTTT
TRBV5-1	TRBJ2-1	-	-	CASSLRVAYNEQFF	TGCGCCAGCAGCTTGAGGGTGGCCTACAATGAGCAGTTCTTC
TRBV6-5	TRBJ2-7	once	-	CASSYVAGVFNEQYF	TGTGCCAGCAGTTACGTCGCAGGGGTTTTTAACGAGCAGTACTTC
TRBV5-1	TRBJ2-3	-	-	CASSLFTEVRTQYF	TGCGCCAGCAGCTTGTTTACGGAGGTGCGTACGCAGTATTTT
TRBV6-6	TRBJ1-1	-	-	CATNPGNMNTEAFF	TGTGCCACGAACCCAGGGAACATGAACACTGAAGCTTTCTTT
TRBV6-5	TRBJ1-2	once	TRBD1	CASSYPRQGGTDTF	TGTGCCAGCAGTTACCCGAGACAGGGGGGTACCGACACCTTC
TRBV7-3	TRBJ2-3	-	TRBD2	CASSLVRAGGDTQYF	TGTGCCAGCAGCTTAGTAAGAGCGGGAGGGGATACGCAGTATTTT
TRBV9	TRBJ1-1	-	TRBD1	CASSAGTGGAGTEAFF	TGTGCCAGCAGCGCCGGGACAGGGGGCGCGGGCACTGAAGCTTTCTTT
TRBV7-9	TRBJ2-5	-	-	CASSLGWVGQETQYF	TGTGCCAGCAGCTTAGGGTGGGTCGGGCAAGAGACCCAGTACTTC
TRBV10-1	TRBJ2-7	-	TRBD2	CANPGTSTHEQYF	TGCGCCAACCCCGGGACTAGCACCCACGAGCAGTACTTC
TRBV5-1	TRBJ2-2	-	TRBD1	CASSSRQGGELFF	TGCGCCAGCAGCTCCAGACAGGGCGGGGAGCTGTTTTTT